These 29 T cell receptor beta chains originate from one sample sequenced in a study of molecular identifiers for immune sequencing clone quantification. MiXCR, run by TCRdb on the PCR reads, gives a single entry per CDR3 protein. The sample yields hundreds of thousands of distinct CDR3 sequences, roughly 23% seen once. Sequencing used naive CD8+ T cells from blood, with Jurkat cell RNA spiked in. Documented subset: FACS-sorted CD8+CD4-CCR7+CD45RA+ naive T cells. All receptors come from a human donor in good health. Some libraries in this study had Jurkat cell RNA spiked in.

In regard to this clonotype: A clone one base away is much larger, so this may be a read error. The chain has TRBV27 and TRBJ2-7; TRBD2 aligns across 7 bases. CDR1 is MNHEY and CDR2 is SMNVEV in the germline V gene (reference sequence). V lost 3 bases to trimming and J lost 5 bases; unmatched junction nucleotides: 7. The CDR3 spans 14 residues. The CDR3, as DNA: TGTGCCAGCAGTTTGGGGACTAACCTACACGAGCAGTACTTC. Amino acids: CASSLGTNLHEQYF.

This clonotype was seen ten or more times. Here the CDR3 DNA reads TGTGCCAGCAACTACGATCCGGGACAGCGAGAAGATACGCAGTATTTT. Protein sequence: CASNYDPGQREDTQYF. The chain employs TRBV5-4 and TRBJ2-3; 7 bases match TRBD1. Germline V gene sequence: CDR1 SGHNT, CDR2 YYREEE (reference sequence). V lost 6 bases and J lost 5; bases outside the gene matches: 15. This CDR3 comprises 16 residues.

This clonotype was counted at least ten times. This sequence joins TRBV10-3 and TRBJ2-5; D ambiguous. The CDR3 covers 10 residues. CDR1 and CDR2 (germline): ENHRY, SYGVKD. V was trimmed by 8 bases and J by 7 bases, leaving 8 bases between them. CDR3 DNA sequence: TGTGCCATCTGGATGGCGACCCAGTACTTC. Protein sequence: CAIWMATQYF.

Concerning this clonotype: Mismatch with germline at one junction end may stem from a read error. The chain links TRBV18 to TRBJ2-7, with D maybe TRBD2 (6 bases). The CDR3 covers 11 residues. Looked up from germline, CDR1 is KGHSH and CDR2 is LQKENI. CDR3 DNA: TGTGCCAGCTCATCGGACTACGGGCAGTACTTC. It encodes CASSSDYGQYF.

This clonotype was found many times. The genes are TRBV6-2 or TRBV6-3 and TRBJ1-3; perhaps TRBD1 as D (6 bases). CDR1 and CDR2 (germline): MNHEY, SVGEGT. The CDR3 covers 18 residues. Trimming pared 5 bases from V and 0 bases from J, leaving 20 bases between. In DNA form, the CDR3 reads TGTGCCAGCAGTCCATTCCCGCCGGGACACCGCTCTGGAAACACCATATATTTT. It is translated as CASSPFPPGHRSGNTIYF.

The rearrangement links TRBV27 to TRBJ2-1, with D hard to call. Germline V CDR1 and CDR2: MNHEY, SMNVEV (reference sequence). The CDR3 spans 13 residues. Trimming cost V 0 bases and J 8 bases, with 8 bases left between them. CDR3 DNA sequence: TGTGCCAGCAGTTTATCGGCGCAATATGAGCAGTTCTTC. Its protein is CASSLSAQYEQFF.

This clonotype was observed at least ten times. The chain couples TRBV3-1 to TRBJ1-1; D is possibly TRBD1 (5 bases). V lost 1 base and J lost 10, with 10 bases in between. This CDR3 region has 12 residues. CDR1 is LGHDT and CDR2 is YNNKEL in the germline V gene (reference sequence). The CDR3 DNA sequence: TGTGCCAGCAGCCAAGTTTCGGGGGGAGCTTTCTTT. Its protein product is CASSQVSGGAFF. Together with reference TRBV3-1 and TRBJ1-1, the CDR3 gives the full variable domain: DTAVSQTPKYLVTQMGNDKSIKCEQNLGHDTMYWYKQDSKKFLKIMFSYNNKELIINETVPNRFSPKSPDKAHLNLHINSLELGDSAVYFCASSQVSGGAFFGQGTRLTVV.

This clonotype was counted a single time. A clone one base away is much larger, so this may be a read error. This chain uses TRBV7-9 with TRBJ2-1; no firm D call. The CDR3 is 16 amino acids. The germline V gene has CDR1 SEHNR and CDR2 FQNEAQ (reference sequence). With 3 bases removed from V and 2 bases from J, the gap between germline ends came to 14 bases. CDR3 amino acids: CASSFSVVGAYNEQFF. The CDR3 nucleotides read TGTGCCAGCAGCTTCTCAGTGGTTGGGGCCTACAATGAGCAGTTCTTC.

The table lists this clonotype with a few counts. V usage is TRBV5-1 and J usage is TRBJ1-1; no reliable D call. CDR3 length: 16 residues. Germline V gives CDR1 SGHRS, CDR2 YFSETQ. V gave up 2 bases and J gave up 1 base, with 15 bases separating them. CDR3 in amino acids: CASSFLPPESNTEAFF. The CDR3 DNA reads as TGCGCCAGCAGCTTTTTGCCCCCCGAGTCGAACACTGAAGCTTTCTTT.

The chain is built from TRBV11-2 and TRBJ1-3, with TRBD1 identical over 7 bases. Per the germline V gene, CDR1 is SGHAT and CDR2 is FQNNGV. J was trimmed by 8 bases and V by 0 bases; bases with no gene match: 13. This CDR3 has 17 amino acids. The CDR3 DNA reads TGTGCCAGCAGCTTAGAGTTGTGGAAGGGACAGCGAGACACCATATATTTT. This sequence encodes CASSLELWKGQRDTIYF.

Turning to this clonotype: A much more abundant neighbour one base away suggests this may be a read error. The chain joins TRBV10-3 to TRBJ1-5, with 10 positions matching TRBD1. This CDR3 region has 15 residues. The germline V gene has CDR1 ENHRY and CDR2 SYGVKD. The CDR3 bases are TGTGCCTTCAGTGAGACAGGGGGCGTCAATCAGCCCCAGCATTTT. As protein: CAFSETGGVNQPQHF.

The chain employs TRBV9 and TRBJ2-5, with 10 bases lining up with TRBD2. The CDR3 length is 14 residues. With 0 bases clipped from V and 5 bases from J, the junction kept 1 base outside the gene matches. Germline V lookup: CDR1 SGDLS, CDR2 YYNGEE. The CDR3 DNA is TGTGCCAGCAGCGTAGAGGGACTAGCGGAGACCCAGTACTTC. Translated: CASSVEGLAETQYF.

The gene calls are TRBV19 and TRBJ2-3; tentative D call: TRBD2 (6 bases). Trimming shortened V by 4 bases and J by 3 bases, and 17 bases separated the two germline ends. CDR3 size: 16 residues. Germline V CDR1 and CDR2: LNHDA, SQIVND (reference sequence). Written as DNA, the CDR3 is TGTGCCAGTAGTACTTACAACTGGGGGGTTACAGATACGCAGTATTTT. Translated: CASSTYNWGVTDTQYF.

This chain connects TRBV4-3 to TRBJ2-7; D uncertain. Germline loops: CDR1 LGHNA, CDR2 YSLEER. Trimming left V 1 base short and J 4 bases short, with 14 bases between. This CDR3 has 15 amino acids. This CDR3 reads CASSQGVLTSYEQYF. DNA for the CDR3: TGCGCCAGCAGCCAAGGAGTCCTAACGAGTTACGAGCAGTACTTC.

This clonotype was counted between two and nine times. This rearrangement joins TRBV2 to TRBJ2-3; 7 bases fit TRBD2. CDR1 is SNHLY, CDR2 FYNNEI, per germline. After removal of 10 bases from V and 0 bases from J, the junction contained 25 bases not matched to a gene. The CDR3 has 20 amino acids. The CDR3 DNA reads TGTGCCACAGAGAAAGGGAGTACTAGAGCGGGACGATCTAGCACAGATACGCAGTATTTT. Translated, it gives CATEKGSTRAGRSSTDTQYF.

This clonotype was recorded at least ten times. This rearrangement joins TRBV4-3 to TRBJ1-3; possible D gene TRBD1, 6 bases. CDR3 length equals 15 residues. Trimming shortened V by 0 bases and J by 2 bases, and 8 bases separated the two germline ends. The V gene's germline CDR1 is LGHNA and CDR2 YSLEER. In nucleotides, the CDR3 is TGCGCCAGCAGCCAAGAGGGGGGCGCTGGAAACACCATATATTTT. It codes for CASSQEGGAGNTIYF.

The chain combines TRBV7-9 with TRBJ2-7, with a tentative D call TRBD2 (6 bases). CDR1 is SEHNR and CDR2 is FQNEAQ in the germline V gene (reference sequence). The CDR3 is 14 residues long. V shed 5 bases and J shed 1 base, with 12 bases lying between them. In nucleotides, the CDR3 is TGTGCCAGCAGCAAGGCGGGGCAATCCTACGAGCAGTACTTC. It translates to CASSKAGQSYEQYF.

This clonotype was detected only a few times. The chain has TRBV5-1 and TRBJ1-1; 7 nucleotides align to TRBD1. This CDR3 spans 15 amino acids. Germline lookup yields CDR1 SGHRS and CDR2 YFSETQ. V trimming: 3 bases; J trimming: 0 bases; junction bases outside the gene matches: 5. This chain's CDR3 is CASSWRDSMNTEAFF. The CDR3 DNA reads TGCGCCAGCAGCTGGAGGGACAGCATGAACACTGAAGCTTTCTTT.

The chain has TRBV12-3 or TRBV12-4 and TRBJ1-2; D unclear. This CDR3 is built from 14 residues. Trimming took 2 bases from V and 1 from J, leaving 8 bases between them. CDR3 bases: TGTGCCAGCAGTTTACAGGTTAATAACTATGGCTACACCTTC. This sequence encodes CASSLQVNNYGYTF.

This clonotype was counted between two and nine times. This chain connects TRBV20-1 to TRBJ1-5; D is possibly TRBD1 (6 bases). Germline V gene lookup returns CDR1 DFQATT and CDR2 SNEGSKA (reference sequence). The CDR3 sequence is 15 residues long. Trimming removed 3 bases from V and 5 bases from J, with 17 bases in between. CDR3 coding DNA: TGCAGTGCTAGTGTCTTTCGGACAGTTGATCAGCCCCAGCATTTT. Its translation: CSASVFRTVDQPQHF.

CDR3 nucleotides: TGTGCCAGCAGCTCGGGACTAGCGGGAAAAGACACCGGGGAGCTGTTTTTT. Its translation: CASSSGLAGKDTGELFF. The chain uses TRBV7-2 and TRBJ2-2, with 13 bases aligning to TRBD2. The junction had 5 bases not matched to a gene; V was cut back by 4 bases and J by 3 bases. The germline V gene encodes CDR1 SGHTA and CDR2 FQGNSA. The CDR3 contains 17 residues.

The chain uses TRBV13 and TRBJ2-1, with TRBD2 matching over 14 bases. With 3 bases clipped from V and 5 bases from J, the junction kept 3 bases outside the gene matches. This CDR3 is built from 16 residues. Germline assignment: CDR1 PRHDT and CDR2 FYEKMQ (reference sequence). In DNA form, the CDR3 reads TGTGCCAGCAGCTTCCCGGGACTAGCGGGAGACAATGAGCAGTTCTTC. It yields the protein CASSFPGLAGDNEQFF.

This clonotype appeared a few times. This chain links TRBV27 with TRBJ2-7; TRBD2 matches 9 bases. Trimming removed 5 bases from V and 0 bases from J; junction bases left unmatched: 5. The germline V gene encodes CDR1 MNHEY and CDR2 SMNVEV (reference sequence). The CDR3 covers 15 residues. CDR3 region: CASSVTSGTSYEQYF. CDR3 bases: TGTGCCAGCAGTGTGACTAGCGGAACCTCCTACGAGCAGTACTTC.

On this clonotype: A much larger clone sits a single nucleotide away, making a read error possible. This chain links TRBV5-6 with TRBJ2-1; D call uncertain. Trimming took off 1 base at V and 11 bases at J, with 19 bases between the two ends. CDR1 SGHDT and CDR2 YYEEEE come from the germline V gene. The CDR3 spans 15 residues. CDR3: CASSLWGSFPQKQFF. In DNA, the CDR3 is TGTGCCAGCAGCTTGTGGGGAAGCTTTCCCCAGAAGCAGTTCTTC.

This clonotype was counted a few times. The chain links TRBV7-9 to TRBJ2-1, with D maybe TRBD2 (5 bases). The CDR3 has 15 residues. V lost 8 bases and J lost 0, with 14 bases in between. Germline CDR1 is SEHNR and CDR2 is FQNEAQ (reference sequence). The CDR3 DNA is TGTGCCAGCGGGATAGCGTTTAGCTCCTACAATGAGCAGTTCTTC. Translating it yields CASGIAFSSYNEQFF.

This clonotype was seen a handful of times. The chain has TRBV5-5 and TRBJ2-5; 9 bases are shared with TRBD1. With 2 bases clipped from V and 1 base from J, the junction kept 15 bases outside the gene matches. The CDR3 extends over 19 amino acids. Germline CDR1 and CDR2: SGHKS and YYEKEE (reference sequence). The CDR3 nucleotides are TGTGCCAGCAGCTTAAGGCCGGGCGTTGGGGACAGGGCCCAAGAGACCCAGTACTTC. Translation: CASSLRPGVGDRAQETQYF.

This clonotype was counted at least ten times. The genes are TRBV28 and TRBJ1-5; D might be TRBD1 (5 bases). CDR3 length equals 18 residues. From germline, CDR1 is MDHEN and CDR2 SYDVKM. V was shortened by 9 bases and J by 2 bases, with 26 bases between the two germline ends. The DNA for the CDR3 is TGTGCCAGTGTGGGGCGGGACTTAAGTAGTTTGGGCAATCAGCCCCAGCATTTT. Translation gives CASVGRDLSSLGNQPQHF.

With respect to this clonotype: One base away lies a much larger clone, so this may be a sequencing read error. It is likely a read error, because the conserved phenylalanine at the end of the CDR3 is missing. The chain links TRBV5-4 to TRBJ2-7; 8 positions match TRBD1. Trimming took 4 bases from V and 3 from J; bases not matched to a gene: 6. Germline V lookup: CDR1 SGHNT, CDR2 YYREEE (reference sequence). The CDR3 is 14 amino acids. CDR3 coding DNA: TGTGCCAGCAGCACGACAGGGGAAGACTACGAGCAGTACTCC. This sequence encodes CASSTTGEDYEQYS.

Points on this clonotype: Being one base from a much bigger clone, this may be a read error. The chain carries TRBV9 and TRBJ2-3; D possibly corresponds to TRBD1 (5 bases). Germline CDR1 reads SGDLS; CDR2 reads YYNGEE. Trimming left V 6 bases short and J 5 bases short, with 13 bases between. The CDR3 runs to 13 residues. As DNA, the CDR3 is TGTGCCAGCACCAGGGCGTACGGAGATACGCAGTATTTT. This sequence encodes CASTRAYGDTQYF.